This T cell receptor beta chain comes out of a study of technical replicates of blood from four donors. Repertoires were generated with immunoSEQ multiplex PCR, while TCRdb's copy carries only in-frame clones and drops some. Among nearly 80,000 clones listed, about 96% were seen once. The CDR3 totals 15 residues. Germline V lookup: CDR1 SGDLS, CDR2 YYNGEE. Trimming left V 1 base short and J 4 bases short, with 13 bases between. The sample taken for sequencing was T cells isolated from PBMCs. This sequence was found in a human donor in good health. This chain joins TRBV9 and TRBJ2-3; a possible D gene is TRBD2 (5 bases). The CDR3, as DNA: TGTGCCAGCAGCGTAACCGACTATAGTTCAGATACGCAGTATTTT. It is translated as CASSVTDYSSDTQYF. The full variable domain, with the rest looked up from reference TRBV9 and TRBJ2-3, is DSGVTQTPKHLITATGQRVTLRCSPRSGDLSVYWYQQSLDQGLQFLIQYYNGEERAKGNILERFSAQQFPDLHSELNLSSLELGDSALYFCASSVTDYSSDTQYFGPGTRLTVL.